A single sample is the source of the 24 T cell receptor beta chains below, sequenced in a study of blood T cell repertoires in COVID-19. Assay used: immunoSEQ multiplex PCR; TCRdb lists only in-frame clones, some missing. Here the sample spans fewer than 150,000 clones, 70% to 90% being singletons. The material sequenced was peripheral blood. Receptors were obtained from a human donor in a cohort sampled during active COVID-19.

This chain uses TRBV28 with TRBJ1-2; D is unresolved. Per the germline V gene, CDR1 is MDHEN and CDR2 is SYDVKM. Trimming pared 6 bases from V and 3 bases from J, leaving 8 bases between. The CDR3 loop spans 12 amino acids. The CDR3 spells CASSSGDYGYTF. CDR3 nucleotide sequence: TGTGCCAGCAGCTCCGGGGACTATGGCTACACCTTC.

V and J are TRBV4-1 and TRBJ2-1, with 7 bases identical to TRBD1. Losses at the gene ends were 4 bases for V and 6 bases for J; bases not matched to a gene: 9. Germline CDR1 reads MGHRA; CDR2 reads YSYEKL. The CDR3 is 15 residues long. CDR3 in amino acids: CASSLSLTGSNEQFF. The CDR3 region has the DNA TGCGCCAGCAGCCTCAGTTTGACAGGGTCCAATGAGCAGTTCTTC.

The chain recombines TRBV7-3 with TRBJ2-2; TRBD1 aligns across 8 bases. The V gene end was trimmed by 5 bases and the J gene end by 7 bases; junction bases not matched to a gene: 9. This CDR3 region has 15 residues. Looked up from germline, CDR1 is SGHTA and CDR2 is FQGTGA. CDR3 residues: CASSASGGSGGELFF. CDR3 nucleotide sequence: TGTGCCAGCAGCGCCTCAGGGGGCAGTGGCGGGGAGCTGTTTTTT.

The rearrangement joins TRBV10-1 to TRBJ2-1; D is possibly TRBD2 (7 bases). The CDR3 contains 16 residues. The germline CDR1 and CDR2 sequences are WNHNN and SYGVQD (reference sequence). V lost 0 bases and J 0 bases, leaving 9 bases between the germline ends. In nucleotides, the CDR3 is TGCGCCAGCAGTGAGTCTGGGGGGGCCTCCTACAATGAGCAGTTCTTC. Its translation: CASSESGGASYNEQFF.

The chain carries TRBV4-1 and TRBJ2-1, with 8 bases fitting TRBD1. This CDR3 spans 16 amino acids. Trimming removed 0 bases from V and 10 bases from J; junction bases left unmatched: 11. From germline, CDR1 is MGHRA and CDR2 YSYEKL. CDR3 amino acids: CASSQESRTGRIEQFF. The CDR3 region has the DNA TGCGCCAGCAGCCAAGAGTCTCGGACAGGGAGAATCGAGCAGTTCTTC.

The chain has TRBV2 and TRBJ2-3, with TRBD2 identical over 7 bases. Trimming cost V 1 base and J 3 bases; bases outside gene matches: 4. Germline-derived CDR1 and CDR2 are SNHLY and FYNNEI. This CDR3 is 15 amino acids long. The CDR3 is CASSEGTSKTDTQYF. For the CDR3, the DNA is TGTGCCAGCAGTGAAGGGACTAGTAAAACAGATACGCAGTATTTT.

The chain is built from TRBV18 and TRBJ2-1; D remains ambiguous. Germline V gene sequence: CDR1 KGHSH, CDR2 LQKENI. This CDR3 region has 13 residues. Trimming shortened V by 0 bases and J by 5 bases, and 5 bases separated the two germline ends. The CDR3 protein is CASSPPSNNEQFF. The DNA for the CDR3 is TGTGCCAGCTCACCACCGAGTAACAATGAGCAGTTCTTC.

The rearrangement links TRBV5-1 to TRBJ2-7; TRBD1 matches at 8 bases. Looked up from germline, CDR1 is SGHRS and CDR2 is YFSETQ. With 4 bases clipped from V and 5 bases from J, the junction kept 11 bases outside the gene matches. CDR3 length: 15 residues. The CDR3 region is CASSVQGASADEQYF. CDR3 bases: TGCGCCAGCAGCGTCCAGGGGGCTTCGGCTGACGAGCAGTACTTC.

This sequence joins TRBV7-6 and TRBJ2-7, with 11 bases aligning to TRBD2. Germline V gives CDR1 SGHVS, CDR2 FNYEAQ. This CDR3 is built from 15 residues. The J segment lost 5 bases and the V segment lost 5 bases, leaving 8 bases of the junction unmatched. The CDR3 nucleotides are TGTGCCAGCAGCGCTTTAGCGGGAGGGCGGGACGAGCAGTACTTC. The encoded protein is CASSALAGGRDEQYF.

The rearrangement joins TRBV7-3 to TRBJ1-5; D uncertain. V was clipped by 2 bases and J by 0 bases, with 23 bases between them. Germline loops: CDR1 SGHTA, CDR2 FQGTGA. The CDR3 totals 20 residues. This chain's CDR3 is CASSLWPHRPGYNSNQPQHF. In nucleotides, the CDR3 is TGTGCCAGCAGCTTATGGCCCCATCGTCCCGGGTACAATAGCAATCAGCCCCAGCATTTT.

The V call is TRBV2, the J call TRBJ1-1; D remains unclear. CDR1 is SNHLY, CDR2 FYNNEI, per germline. There are 12 residues in the CDR3. Deletions cut 4 bases from V and 0 bases from J, with 3 bases between. The CDR3: CASSAMNTEAFF. CDR3 DNA sequence: TGTGCCAGCAGTGCTATGAACACTGAAGCTTTCTTT. The full variable domain, completed using reference TRBV2 and TRBJ1-1, is EPEVTQTPSHQVTQMGQEVILRCVPISNHLYFYWYRQILGQKVEFLVSFYNNEISEKSEIFDDQFSVERPDGSNFTLKIRSTKLEDSAMYFCASSAMNTEAFFGQGTRLTVV.

The rearrangement joins TRBV6-4 to TRBJ1-6, with a tentative D call TRBD1 (5 bases). Germline CDR1 MRHNA, CDR2 SNTAGT. The CDR3 loop spans 16 amino acids. V lost 0 bases and J 7 bases, leaving 13 bases between the germline ends. The CDR3 bases are TGTGCCAGCAGTGACTCCGCAACAGGCGCGAATTCACCCCTCCACTTT. Protein product: CASSDSATGANSPLHF.

The chain recombines TRBV10-3 with TRBJ1-5; tentative D call: TRBD1 (6 bases). The germline V gene has CDR1 ENHRY and CDR2 SYGVKD. This CDR3 has 15 residues. The V gene lost 3 bases and the J gene lost 4 bases, with 13 bases spanning the gap. The CDR3: CAISEMLGANQPQHF. The CDR3 bases are TGTGCCATCAGTGAAATGTTGGGGGCGAATCAGCCCCAGCATTTT.

This clone has more than one count but fewer than ten. This chain uses TRBV4-1 with TRBJ1-2, with 9 bases matching TRBD1. CDR3 length: 15 residues. The junction had 9 bases not matched to a gene; V was cut back by 2 bases and J by 8 bases. Germline V lookup: CDR1 MGHRA, CDR2 YSYEKL. This CDR3 reads CASSQPLDRGGGYTF. The CDR3 DNA reads TGCGCCAGCAGCCAACCTTTGGACAGGGGTGGCGGCTACACCTTC.

This chain uses TRBV29-1 with TRBJ2-1, with TRBD2 as a possible D gene (6 bases). This CDR3 region has 13 residues. Germline V lookup: CDR1 SQVTM, CDR2 ANQGSEA. The CDR3 protein is CSGGLTSYNEQFF. CDR3 sequence (DNA): TGCAGTGGGGGGTTGACGTCCTACAATGAGCAGTTCTTC.

The V call is TRBV11-3, the J call TRBJ2-3, with 7 positions matching TRBD1. With V trimmed by 1 base and J by 2 bases, 9 bases remained unmatched. This CDR3 comprises 17 residues. Looked up from germline, CDR1 is SGHNT and CDR2 is YENEEA. CDR3 amino acids: CASSLADRRQFTDTQYF. In DNA form, the CDR3 reads TGTGCCAGCAGCTTAGCGGACAGGCGCCAATTCACAGATACGCAGTATTTT.

This chain uses TRBV4-1 with TRBJ2-1; 7 nucleotides line up with TRBD2. This CDR3 is built from 15 residues. V lost 1 base and J lost 3; bases outside the gene matches: 3. Germline CDR1 MGHRA, CDR2 YSYEKL. CDR3: CASSQGGSNYNEQFF. For the CDR3, the DNA is TGCGCCAGCAGCCAAGGCGGGAGTAACTACAATGAGCAGTTCTTC.

This chain joins TRBV7-8 and TRBJ1-5, with TRBD1 as a possible D gene (6 bases). With 5 bases removed from V and 0 bases from J, the gap between germline ends came to 14 bases. CDR3 length: 16 residues. Germline assignment: CDR1 SGHVS and CDR2 FQNEAQ. Here the CDR3 DNA reads TGTGCCAGCAGCCCTTGGACAGTTTATAGCAATCAGCCCCAGCATTTT. Encoded protein: CASSPWTVYSNQPQHF.

This clone was seen more than once but under ten times. The chain links TRBV6-6 to TRBJ2-3; 8 bases map to TRBD2. J gave up 4 bases and V 0 bases, and 6 bases lay outside the gene matches. The CDR3 consists of 16 residues. Germline CDR1 reads MNHNY; CDR2 reads SVGAGI (reference sequence). This CDR3 reads CASSYSGGGSPDTQYF. The CDR3 DNA reads TGTGCCAGCAGTTACTCAGGCGGGGGGTCCCCAGATACGCAGTATTTT.

The V gene is TRBV15, the J gene TRBJ2-5, with D possibly being TRBD2 (6 bases). Germline V gene lookup returns CDR1 LNHNV and CDR2 YYDKDF (reference sequence). Trimming took off 4 bases at V and 11 bases at J, with 17 bases between the two ends. The CDR3 sequence is 13 residues long. The CDR3 DNA reads TGTGCCACCAGCACCTGGGACTCCCTGGCTCAGTACTTC. Encoded protein: CATSTWDSLAQYF.

The chain combines TRBV4-1 with TRBJ2-7; tentatively, D is TRBD2 (5 bases). Trimming cost V 2 bases and J 4 bases, with 15 bases left between them. The germline gives CDR1 MGHRA, CDR2 YSYEKL. CDR3 size: 15 residues. CDR3 sequence: CASSQITASRYEQYF. CDR3 in DNA: TGCGCCAGCAGCCAAATCACGGCTAGCAGATACGAGCAGTACTTC.

The chain is built from TRBV3-1 (or the pseudogene TRBV3-2) and TRBJ2-1; 8 bases map to TRBD2. CDR3 size: 15 residues. Trimming took 4 bases from V and 9 from J; bases not matched to a gene: 11. Germline V CDR1 and CDR2: LGHDT, YNNKEL (reference sequence). The CDR3 DNA reads as TGTGCCAGCAGCCCCACTAGCGGTCCTATCGGTGAGCAGTTCTTC. Protein sequence: CASSPTSGPIGEQFF.

CDR3 amino acids: CASSLAEAGGEQFF. CDR3 sequence (DNA): TGTGCCAGCAGCTTAGCCGAGGCCGGAGGAGAGCAGTTCTTC. The chain is built from TRBV7-9 and TRBJ2-1; possibly TRBD2 for D (5 bases). The germline gives CDR1 SEHNR, CDR2 FQNEAQ (reference sequence). Trimming removed 0 bases from V and 10 bases from J, with 13 bases in between. The CDR3 contains 14 residues.

The chain uses TRBV18 and TRBJ2-3; 9 positions agree with TRBD1. This CDR3 is built from 16 residues. V dropped 6 bases and J dropped 4; count of bases not matched to a gene: 11. CDR1 and CDR2 from the germline V gene are KGHSH and LQKENI. CDR3 region: CASSPNRGLGADTQYF. Written as DNA, the CDR3 is TGTGCCAGCTCCCCAAACAGGGGGCTTGGGGCAGATACGCAGTATTTT.